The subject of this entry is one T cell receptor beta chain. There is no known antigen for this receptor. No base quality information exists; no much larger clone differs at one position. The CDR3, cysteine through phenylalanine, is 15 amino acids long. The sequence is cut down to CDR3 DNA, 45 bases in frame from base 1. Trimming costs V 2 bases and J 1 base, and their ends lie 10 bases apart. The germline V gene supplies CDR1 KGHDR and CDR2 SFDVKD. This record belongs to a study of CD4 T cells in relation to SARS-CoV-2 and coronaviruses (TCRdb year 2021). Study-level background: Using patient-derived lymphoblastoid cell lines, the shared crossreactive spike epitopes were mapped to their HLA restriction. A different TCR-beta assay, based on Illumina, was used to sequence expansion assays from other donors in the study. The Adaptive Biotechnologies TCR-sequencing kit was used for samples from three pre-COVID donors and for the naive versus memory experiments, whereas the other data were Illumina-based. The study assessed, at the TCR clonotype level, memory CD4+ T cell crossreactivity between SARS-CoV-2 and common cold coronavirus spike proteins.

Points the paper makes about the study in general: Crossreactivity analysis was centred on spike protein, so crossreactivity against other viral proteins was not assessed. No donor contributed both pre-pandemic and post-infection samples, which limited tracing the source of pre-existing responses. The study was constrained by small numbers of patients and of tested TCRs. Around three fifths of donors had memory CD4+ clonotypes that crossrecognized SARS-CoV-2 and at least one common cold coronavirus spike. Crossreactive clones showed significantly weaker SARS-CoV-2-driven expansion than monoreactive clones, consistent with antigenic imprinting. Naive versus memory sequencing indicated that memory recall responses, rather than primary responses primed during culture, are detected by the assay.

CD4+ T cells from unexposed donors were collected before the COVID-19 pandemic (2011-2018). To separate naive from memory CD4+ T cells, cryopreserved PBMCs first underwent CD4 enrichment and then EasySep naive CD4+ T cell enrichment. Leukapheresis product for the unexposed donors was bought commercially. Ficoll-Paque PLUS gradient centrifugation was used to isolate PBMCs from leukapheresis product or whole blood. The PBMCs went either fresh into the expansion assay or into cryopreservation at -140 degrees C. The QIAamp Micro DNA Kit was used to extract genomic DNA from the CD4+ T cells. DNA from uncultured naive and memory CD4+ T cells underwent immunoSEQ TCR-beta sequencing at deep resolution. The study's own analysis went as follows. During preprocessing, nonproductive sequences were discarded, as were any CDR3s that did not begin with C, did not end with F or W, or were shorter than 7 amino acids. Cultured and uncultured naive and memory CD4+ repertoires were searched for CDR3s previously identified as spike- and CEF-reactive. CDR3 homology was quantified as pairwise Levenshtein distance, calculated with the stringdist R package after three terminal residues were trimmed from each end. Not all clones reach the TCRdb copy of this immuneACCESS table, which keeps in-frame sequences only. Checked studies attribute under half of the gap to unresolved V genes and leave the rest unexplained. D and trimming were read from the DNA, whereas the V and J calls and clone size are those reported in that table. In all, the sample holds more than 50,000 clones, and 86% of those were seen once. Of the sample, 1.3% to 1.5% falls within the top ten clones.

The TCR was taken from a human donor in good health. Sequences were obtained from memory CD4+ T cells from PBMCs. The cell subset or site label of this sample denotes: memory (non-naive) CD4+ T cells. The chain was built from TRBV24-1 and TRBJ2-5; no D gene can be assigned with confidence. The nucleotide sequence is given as TGTGCCACCAGTGATTCCGGACGCTTCCAAGAGACCCAGTACTTC. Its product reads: CATSDSGRFQETQYF.